The 4 T cell receptor beta chains given below trace back to one sample, sequenced in a study of control samples from healthy donors and cancer patients. Assay used: immunoSEQ multiplex PCR; TCRdb lists only in-frame clones, some missing. The table records roughly 130,000 clones, approximately 90% of them present only once. Sequenced input: blood. The receptor source for this set is a man aged 18 to 29 in good health.

The chain combines TRBV25-1 with TRBJ2-7, with D perhaps being TRBD1 or TRBD2 (5 bases each). This CDR3 region has 16 residues. Trimming cost V 1 base and J 7 bases, with 20 bases left between them. In germline, CDR1 is MGHDK, CDR2 SYGVNS. CDR3 loop: CASSEWGRGYLWEQYF. CDR3 DNA: TGTGCCAGCAGTGAATGGGGACGAGGATACCTCTGGGAGCAGTACTTC.

This chain uses TRBV4-1 with TRBJ2-7; 7 bases fit TRBD2. V dropped 3 bases and J dropped 12; count of bases not matched to a gene: 11. This CDR3 has 13 residues. Looked up from germline, CDR1 is MGHRA and CDR2 is YSYEKL. The CDR3 DNA reads TGCGCCAGCAGCCATCCCGGCGGGGGTTGGGGGTACTTC. Its protein is CASSHPGGGWGYF.

The chain carries TRBV6-5 and TRBJ2-1, with 11 bases matching TRBD1. The CDR3 runs 16 residues. The junction had 8 bases not matched to a gene; V was cut back by 4 bases and J by 6 bases. The germline V gene has CDR1 MNHEY and CDR2 SVGAGI. CDR3 region: CASSSELGTGGNEQFF. The CDR3 DNA sequence: TGTGCCAGCAGTTCGGAACTTGGGACAGGGGGCAATGAGCAGTTCTTC.

The genes are TRBV12-5 and TRBJ2-1; TRBD1 aligns across 8 bases. V lost 6 bases, J lost 7 bases, and 11 bases stayed unmatched. Germline values: CDR1 LGHNT, CDR2 FRNRAP. The CDR3 covers 15 residues. This CDR3 is CASGFNRGYRNEQFF. CDR3 nucleotide sequence: TGTGCTAGTGGATTTAACAGGGGGTACAGAAATGAGCAGTTCTTC. Full variable domain (remainder filled in from reference TRBV12-5 and TRBJ2-1): DARVTQTPRHKVTEMGQEVTMRCQPILGHNTVFWYRQTMMQGLELLAYFRNRAPLDDSGMPKDRFSAEMPDATLATLKIQPSEPRDSAVYFCASGFNRGYRNEQFFGPGTRLTVL.